One T cell receptor beta chain is described in this entry. One end of the junction does not line up with germline, which may come from a read error. CDR3 size: 13 residues. From germline, CDR1 is SQVTM and CDR2 ANQGSEA. The data were taken from a study of cytomegalovirus exposure and HLA in healthy donors. In the PCR, 60 Vbeta and 13 Jbeta primers were used. Profiling relied on immunoSEQ multiplex PCR, and the TCRdb table lists in-frame clones only, not all of them. This sample yields 140,000 to 150,000 clones, of which about 76% are seen a single time; roughly 4.3% belongs to the top ten. The J gene is TRBJ1-2, the V gene TRBV29-1; possible D gene TRBD1, 6 bases. This receptor was obtained from a male donor in good health and CMV-seronegative. The sequenced material came from PBMCs. This chain's CDR3 is CSVKEEGGGGYTF. The DNA for the CDR3 is TGCAGCGTTAAAGAGGAGGGGGGGGGTGGCTACACCTTC.